A selection of T cell receptor beta chains follows, all from one sample in a study of blood T cell repertoires in COVID-19. TCRdb keeps only in-frame clones here, not all; method: immunoSEQ multiplex PCR. The sample has 200,000 to 250,000 clones; 80% to 90% are singletons. Sequencing was performed on PBMCs or T cells enriched from blood (not recorded which). These receptors came from a woman in her thirties or forties who had been exposed to COVID-19. CDR3s include the opening cysteine and the closing phenylalanine or tryptophan. A D gene is named only where the DNA matches it firmly. A row's size may be missing; if present it is once, few, many or a size class.

>TRBJ1-2|13|TRBV28|NA|NA
TGTGCCAGCAGTTTGACAGCGATCTATGGCTACACCTTC
CASSLTAIYGYTF
>TRBJ1-1|16|TRBV5-1|NA|NA
TGCGCCAGCAGCTTCTTGGGGGCCTTGGGGAACACTGAAGCTTTCTTT
CASSFLGALGNTEAFF
>TRBJ2-3|15|TRBV4-1|NA|NA
TGCGCCAGCAGCCAAGGGGGCACTAGCACAGATACGCAGTATTTT
CASSQGGTSTDTQYF
>TRBJ1-3|15|TRBV27|NA|NA
TGTGCCAGCAGTTTCCTCGGGAGCCTTGGAAACACCATATATTTT
CASSFLGSLGNTIYF
>TRBJ2-1|14|TRBV7-9|NA|NA
TGTGCCAGCAGCGCATTCAGCTCCTACAATGAGCAGTTCTTC
CASSAFSSYNEQFF
>TRBJ1-2|13|TRBV5-1|NA|NA
TGCGCCAGCAGCTCATCAGGAACTGGTGGCTACACCTTC
CASSSSGTGGYTF
>TRBJ2-1|16|TRBV21-1|NA|NA
TGTGCCAGCAGCAAGCCGGCACAGGGGATGGGGAATGAGCAGTTCTTC
CASSKPAQGMGNEQFF
>TRBJ2-5|14|TRBV3-1/TRBV3-2|NA|TRBD1
TGTGCCAGCAGCCCGACAGGGTCCGAAGAGACCCAGTACTTC
CASSPTGSEETQYF
>TRBJ2-1|15|TRBV9|NA|TRBD2
TGTGCCAGCAGCGTGGCTAGCGGGGGGTACAATGAGCAGTTCTTC
CASSVASGGYNEQFF
>TRBJ1-1|13|TRBV27|NA|NA
TGTGCCAGCAGTTTATTTCTAGCTTCTGAAGCTTTCTTT
CASSLFLASEAFF
>TRBJ2-3|15|TRBV28|NA|NA
TGTGCCAGCCACCCCCCCCTCAGGGACACAGATACGCAGTATTTT
CASHPPLRDTDTQYF
>TRBJ1-1|13|TRBV30|NA|TRBD1
TGTGCCTGGAACAGGGGCATGAACACTGAAGCTTTCTTT
CAWNRGMNTEAFF
>TRBJ2-2|17|TRBV5-4|NA|TRBD2
TGTGCCAGCAGCTTGAAGATAGCGGGGGTGAACACCGGGGAGCTGTTTTTT
CASSLKIAGVNTGELFF
>TRBJ2-3|16|TRBV9|NA|TRBD2
TGTGCCAGCAGCGCCGTGGGGGGGACCCACATGGATACGCAGTATTTT
CASSAVGGTHMDTQYF
>TRBJ2-3|15|TRBV6-1|NA|TRBD2
TGTGCCAGCAGTGACAGCGGGGGGGCCACAGATACGCAGTATTTT
CASSDSGGATDTQYF
>TRBJ2-3|16|TRBV13|NA|TRBD2
TGTGCCAGCAGGCTCTACCGGGGGGGTAACCGGGATACGCAGTATTTT
CASRLYRGGNRDTQYF
>TRBJ2-1|14|TRBV7-3|NA|TRBD2
TGTGCCAGCAGCCGGGGACTAGCTAACAATGAGCAGTTCTTC
CASSRGLANNEQFF
>TRBJ2-2|16|TRBV3-1/TRBV3-2|NA|NA
TGTGCCAGCAGCCAAGATCGAGTTAGCCATACCGGGGAGCTGTTTTTT
CASSQDRVSHTGELFF
>TRBJ1-4|16|TRBV7-2|NA|NA
TGTGCCAGCAGCTTAAGTAGGAGAGTGAGAAATGAAAAACTGTTTTTT
CASSLSRRVRNEKLFF
>TRBJ2-7|16|TRBV5-1|NA|TRBD1
TGCGCCAGCAGCTTGGCCTCTGGGACAGGGGGCGGCGAGCAGTACTTC
CASSLASGTGGGEQYF
>TRBJ2-5|15|TRBV4-3|NA|NA
TGCGCCAGCAGCCAAGATGTGGGGGCCCAAGAGACCCAGTACTTC
CASSQDVGAQETQYF
>TRBJ1-5|13|TRBV11-2|NA|NA
TGTGCCAGCCAAGAGCGGTATAATCAGCCCCAGCATTTT
CASQERYNQPQHF
>TRBJ1-5|14|TRBV2|NA|NA
TGTGCCAGCAGCCCAAGGGGAGGGATTCTGCCCCAGCATTTT
CASSPRGGILPQHF
>TRBJ1-2|13|TRBV5-1|NA|NA
TGCGCCAGCAGCTCGGGAGGGGAATGGGGCTACACCTTC
CASSSGGEWGYTF
>TRBJ1-1|17|TRBV13|NA|NA
TGTGCCAGCAGCTTATCCCCACGGGGGGGGATGAACACTGAAGCTTTCTTT
CASSLSPRGGMNTEAFF
>TRBJ2-7|14|TRBV2|once|TRBD1
TGTGCCAGCAAAGACAGGGGCAGATCCCACGAGCAGTACTTC
CASKDRGRSHEQYF
>TRBJ1-1|13|TRBV30|NA|TRBD1
TGTGCCTGGAGCTGGACAGGGGGGACTGAAGCTTTCTTT
CAWSWTGGTEAFF
>TRBJ1-2|14|TRBV11-2|NA|NA
TGTGCCAGCAGCTTAGGGGAGGGACGCTATGGCTACACCTTC
CASSLGEGRYGYTF
>TRBJ1-2|13|TRBV5-1|NA|NA
TGCGCCAGCAGTGGAGATAGAGGGCATGGCTACACCTTC
CASSGDRGHGYTF
>TRBJ2-7|15|TRBV5-1|NA|TRBD1
TGCGCCAGCAGCCGGGGGACAGGGGGCCCCTACGAGCAGTACTTC
CASSRGTGGPYEQYF
>TRBJ2-5|13|TRBV12-3/TRBV12-4|NA|NA
TGTGCCAGCAGTTTGGGCAGGGGTGAGACCCAGTACTTC
CASSLGRGETQYF
>TRBJ2-3|15|TRBV27|once|TRBD2
TGTGCCAGCAGGGGAGCGGGGGATAGGACAGATACGCAGTATTTT
CASRGAGDRTDTQYF
>TRBJ2-5|15|TRBV7-3|NA|NA
TGTGCCAGCAGCCCATTCCGCGGGGGCACAGAGACCCAGTACTTC
CASSPFRGGTETQYF
>TRBJ2-1|17|TRBV7-9|few|TRBD2
TGTGCCAGCAGACGACTAGCGGGGGGGCTCTCCTACAATGAGCAGTTCTTC
CASRRLAGGLSYNEQFF
>TRBJ2-2|15|TRBV7-2|NA|TRBD2
TGTGCCAGCAGACCGGGACTAGGGGTGGCCGGGGAGCTGTTTTTT
CASRPGLGVAGELFF
>TRBJ2-3|17|TRBV10-3|few|TRBD2
TGTGCCATCAGACCCTCCCTAGCGGGGGGACTCACAGATACGCAGTATTTT
CAIRPSLAGGLTDTQYF
>TRBJ2-3|13|TRBV27|NA|NA
TGTGCCAGCAGTTTCACCTGGAGAGATACGCAGTATTTT
CASSFTWRDTQYF
>TRBJ1-5|17|TRBV19|NA|NA
TGTGCCAGTAGTAGGGAGTACCACTCTTATAGCAATCAGCCCCAGCATTTT
CASSREYHSYSNQPQHF
>TRBJ1-1|15|TRBV28|few|NA
TGTGCCAGCAGTTTGACAGTTGCCGTCTCCCCTGAAGCTTTCTTT
CASSLTVAVSPEAFF
>TRBJ2-5|14|TRBV4-2|NA|TRBD2
TGTGCCAGCAGCCATGGGACTAGACAAGAGACCCAGTACTTC
CASSHGTRQETQYF
>TRBJ2-1|14|TRBV24-1|NA|NA
TGTGCCACTGCCTCGACTAGTGCCTACAATGAGCAGTTCTTC
CATASTSAYNEQFF
>TRBJ1-2|15|TRBV9|NA|TRBD1
TGTGCCAGCAGCGAGCGACAGGGGCACAACTATGGCTACACCTTC
CASSERQGHNYGYTF
>TRBJ2-5|15|TRBV5-4|NA|TRBD1
TGTGCCAGCAGCATCCCGGGACAGGGGTGGGAGACCCAGTACTTC
CASSIPGQGWETQYF
>TRBJ1-2|15|TRBV6-5|NA|TRBD1
TGTGCCAGCAGTTACTCGGGTTTGGAGGGACAGGGCTACACCTTC
CASSYSGLEGQGYTF
>TRBJ1-2|13|TRBV30|NA|NA
TGTGCCTGGAACCGAAACAGGCAGTATGGCTACACCTTC
CAWNRNRQYGYTF
>TRBJ1-1|15|TRBV7-2|NA|NA
TGTGCCAGCAGCCCACCAGGGGTGGGGAGAACTGAAGCTTTCTTT
CASSPPGVGRTEAFF
>TRBJ1-4|15|TRBV5-5|few|NA
TGTGCCAGCAGCTTAGAGCCTCGCGATAATGAAAAACTGTTTTTT
CASSLEPRDNEKLFF
>TRBJ2-3|18|TRBV6-4|NA|TRBD2
TGTGCCAGCAGCCCCCGGGGACTAGCGGGCACTAGCACAGATACGCAGTATTTT
CASSPRGLAGTSTDTQYF
>TRBJ2-7|11|TRBV6-6|NA|TRBD2
TGTGCCAGCAGTAGCGGGGAAGTGCAGTACTTC
CASSSGEVQYF
>TRBJ1-6|14|TRBV5-5|once|NA
TGTGCCAGCAGCTTCGGAGAGAAGAATTCACCCCTCCACTTT
CASSFGEKNSPLHF
>TRBJ1-4|16|TRBV4-1|NA|NA
TGCGCCAGCAGCCAAGCAGGAGGGCGGGTTAATGAAAAACTGTTTTTT
CASSQAGGRVNEKLFF
>TRBJ2-3|12|TRBV7-9|NA|NA
TGTGCCAGCAGCCTTGGAGTTTTTACGCAGTATTTT
CASSLGVFTQYF
>TRBJ2-5|17|TRBV28|once|TRBD2
TGTGCCAGCAGTTTAGGGGGACTAGCGGGGGGCCAAGAGACCCAGTACTTC
CASSLGGLAGGQETQYF
>TRBJ2-7|13|TRBV30|NA|TRBD1
TGTGCCTGGCAGACAGGGGGCGGCTACGAGCAGTACTTC
CAWQTGGGYEQYF
>TRBJ1-1|13|TRBV5-6|NA|NA
TGTGCCAGCAGCTTGGAGTATCGCCCCCGGGCTTTCTTT
CASSLEYRPRAFF
>TRBJ2-5|18|TRBV5-4|NA|NA
TGTGCCAGCAGCTTGGGGTTCATGGGGGCCCCGTGGGCAGAGACCCAGTACTTC
CASSLGFMGAPWAETQYF